These T cell receptor beta chains were read from a single sample in a study of cytomegalovirus exposure and HLA in healthy donors. Profiling relied on immunoSEQ multiplex PCR, and the TCRdb table lists in-frame clones only, not all of them. Of 85,000 to 100,000 clones listed, around 73% are singletons. Material for sequencing was PBMCs. The origin of the receptors is a woman aged 60-70 years in good health and CMV-seronegative. Each CDR3 is given without its conserved first and last residue. The D gene is left open where the match is weak.

d_gene: -
v_gene: TRBV29-1
CDR3aa: SVVSGLAYEQY

d_gene: -
v_gene: TRBV7-6
CDR3aa: ASSLGVVQF

d_gene: -
v_gene: TRBV5-1
CDR3aa: ASSQRAGQNTGELF

d_gene: TRBD1
v_gene: TRBV5-1
CDR3aa: ASSLAGTGNEKLF

d_gene: TRBD2
v_gene: TRBV4-1
CDR3aa: ASSQASGGDQETQY

d_gene: TRBD1
v_gene: TRBV27
CDR3aa: ASSAGQVGTSYEQY

d_gene: -
v_gene: TRBV7-2
CDR3aa: ASGSSHTDTQY

d_gene: TRBD1
v_gene: TRBV2
CDR3aa: ASSTDRETQY

d_gene: TRBD1
v_gene: TRBV5-6
CDR3aa: ASSPDRVRAF

d_gene: TRBD1
v_gene: TRBV6-5
CDR3aa: ASSQTGVYGYT

d_gene: -
v_gene: TRBV7-2
CDR3aa: ASSPITTAEAF

d_gene: TRBD2
v_gene: TRBV10-3
CDR3aa: AISDPSGGSPWEQY

d_gene: TRBD1
v_gene: TRBV19
CDR3aa: ASTKRRDRHTGELF

d_gene: TRBD2
v_gene: TRBV27
CDR3aa: ASSSRVAGHYEQY

d_gene: -
v_gene: TRBV18
CDR3aa: ASSPQVNSRSYEQY

d_gene: -
v_gene: TRBV5-1
CDR3aa: ASSLRSYNEQF

d_gene: TRBD1
v_gene: TRBV19
CDR3aa: ASSPRTGGYEQY

d_gene: TRBD2
v_gene: TRBV9
CDR3aa: ASSLAGQYYNEQF

d_gene: TRBD1
v_gene: TRBV18
CDR3aa: ASSEGQGVNQPQH

d_gene: TRBD2
v_gene: TRBV5-1
CDR3aa: ASGPLAGGPDEQY

d_gene: TRBD2
v_gene: TRBV4-3
CDR3aa: ASSQRLAGGTNTGELF

d_gene: TRBD1
v_gene: TRBV7-9
CDR3aa: ASSFDPGQGRGGYT

d_gene: -
v_gene: TRBV4-3
CDR3aa: ASSKGDHTGELF

d_gene: TRBD1
v_gene: TRBV5-1
CDR3aa: ASSWSTGVGYNEQF

d_gene: -
v_gene: TRBV28
CDR3aa: ASSLTYRTYEQY

d_gene: -
v_gene: TRBV28
CDR3aa: ASSYETSPNQPQH

d_gene: TRBD2
v_gene: TRBV9
CDR3aa: ASSPRLGEGLDTQY

d_gene: TRBD1
v_gene: TRBV28
CDR3aa: ASSSSSSGTGRYEQY

d_gene: TRBD2
v_gene: TRBV6-5
CDR3aa: ASRPGTSGSREQY

d_gene: TRBD2
v_gene: TRBV9
CDR3aa: ASSVGLLPGELF

d_gene: TRBD1
v_gene: TRBV2
CDR3aa: ASSERAGGVAGELF

d_gene: -
v_gene: TRBV7-9
CDR3aa: ASSLGQVRYGYT

d_gene: TRBD1
v_gene: TRBV6-6
CDR3aa: ASSYGVIQGSEQY

d_gene: -
v_gene: TRBV11-2
CDR3aa: ASSLATYSIRSGANVLT

d_gene: -
v_gene: TRBV6-1
CDR3aa: ASWEDGGWEKLF

d_gene: -
v_gene: TRBV28
CDR3aa: ASREGNTEAF

d_gene: TRBD2
v_gene: TRBV6-5
CDR3aa: ASRISGSGHNEQF

d_gene: TRBD1
v_gene: TRBV28
CDR3aa: ASSTLSSTGGRVTEAF

d_gene: TRBD1
v_gene: TRBV6-1
CDR3aa: ASSERQGAWEQY

d_gene: -
v_gene: TRBV25-1
CDR3aa: ASSMNTEAF

d_gene: -
v_gene: TRBV2
CDR3aa: ASSEDVQGFGGYT

d_gene: TRBD1
v_gene: TRBV6-5
CDR3aa: ASSYTGGAVFSGYT